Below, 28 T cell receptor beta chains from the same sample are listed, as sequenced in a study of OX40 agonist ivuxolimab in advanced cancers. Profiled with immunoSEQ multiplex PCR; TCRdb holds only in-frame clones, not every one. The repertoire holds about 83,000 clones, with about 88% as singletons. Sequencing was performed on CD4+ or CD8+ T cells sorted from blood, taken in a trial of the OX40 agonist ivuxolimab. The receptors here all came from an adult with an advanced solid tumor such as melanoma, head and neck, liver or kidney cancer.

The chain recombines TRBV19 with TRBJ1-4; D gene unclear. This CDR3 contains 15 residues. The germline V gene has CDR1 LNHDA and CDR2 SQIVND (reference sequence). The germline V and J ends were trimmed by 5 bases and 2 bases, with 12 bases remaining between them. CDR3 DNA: TGTGCCAGTAGTGGGAGAGGGCTCACTAATGAAAAACTGTTTTTT. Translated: CASSGRGLTNEKLFF. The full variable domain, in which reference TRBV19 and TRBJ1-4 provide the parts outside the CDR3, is DGGITQSPKYLFRKEGQNVTLSCEQNLNHDAMYWYRQDPGQGLRLIYYSQIVNDFQKGDIAEGYSVSREKKESFPLTVTSAQKNPTAFYLCASSGRGLTNEKLFFGSGTQLSVL.

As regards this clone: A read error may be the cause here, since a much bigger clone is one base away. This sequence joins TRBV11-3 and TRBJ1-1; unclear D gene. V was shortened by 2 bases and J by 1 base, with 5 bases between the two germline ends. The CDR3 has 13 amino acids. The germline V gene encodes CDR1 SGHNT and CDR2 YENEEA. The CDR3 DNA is TGTGCCAGCAGCTTAACCCGGAACACTGAAGCTTTCTTT. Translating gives CASSLTRNTEAFF.

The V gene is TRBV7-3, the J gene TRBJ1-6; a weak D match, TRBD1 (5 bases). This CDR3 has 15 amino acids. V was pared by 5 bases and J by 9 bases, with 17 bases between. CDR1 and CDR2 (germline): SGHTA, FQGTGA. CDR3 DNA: TGTGCCAGCAGCCAGGGATCGAACCAAGGTTCACCCCTCCACTTT. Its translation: CASSQGSNQGSPLHF.

CDR3 residues: CASSSRQGANTEAFF. The CDR3 region has the DNA TGTGCCAGCAGTTCCCGACAGGGGGCGAACACTGAAGCTTTCTTT. The V call is TRBV7-6, the J call TRBJ1-1, with TRBD1 matching 10 bases. CDR3 length: 15 amino acids. Germline V lookup: CDR1 SGHVS, CDR2 FNYEAQ. J was trimmed by 1 base and V by 6 bases; bases with no gene match: 5. Based on the CDR3 plus reference TRBV7-6 and TRBJ1-1, the full variable domain is GAGVSQSPRYKVTKRGQDVALRCDPISGHVSLYWYRQALGQGPEFLTYFNYEAQQDKSGLPNDRFSAERPEGSISTLTIQRTEQRDSAMYRCASSSRQGANTEAFFGQGTRLTVV.

CDR3 DNA sequence: TGTGCCAGTAGTATGAGAAGTAACACCGGGGAGCTGTTTTTT. Amino acids: CASSMRSNTGELFF. J is TRBJ2-2 and V is TRBV19, with D unresolved. CDR3 length: 14 residues. V was clipped by 3 bases and J by 2 bases, with 7 bases between them. Germline V gives CDR1 LNHDA, CDR2 SQIVND (reference sequence). The full variable domain, its missing parts supplied by reference TRBV19 and TRBJ2-2, is DGGITQSPKYLFRKEGQNVTLSCEQNLNHDAMYWYRQDPGQGLRLIYYSQIVNDFQKGDIAEGYSVSREKKESFPLTVTSAQKNPTAFYLCASSMRSNTGELFFGEGSRLTVL.

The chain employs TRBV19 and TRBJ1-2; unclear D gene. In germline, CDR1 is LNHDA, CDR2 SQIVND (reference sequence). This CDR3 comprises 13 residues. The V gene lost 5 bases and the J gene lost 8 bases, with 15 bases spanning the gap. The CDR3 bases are TGTGCCAGTAGTTCAACCCCAGGTGGCGGCTACACCTTC. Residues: CASSSTPGGGYTF.

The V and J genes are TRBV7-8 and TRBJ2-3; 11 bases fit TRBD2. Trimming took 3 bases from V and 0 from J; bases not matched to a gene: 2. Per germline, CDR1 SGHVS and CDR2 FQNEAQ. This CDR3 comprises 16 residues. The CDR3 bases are TGTGCCAGCAGCTTGTTAGCGGGGGGGAGCACAGATACGCAGTATTTT. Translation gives CASSLLAGGSTDTQYF.

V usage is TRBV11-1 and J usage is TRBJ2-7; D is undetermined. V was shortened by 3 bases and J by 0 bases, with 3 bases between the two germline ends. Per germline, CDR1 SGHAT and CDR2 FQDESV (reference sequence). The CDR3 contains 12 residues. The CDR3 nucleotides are TGTGCCAGCAGCTTTTCCTCCTACGAGCAGTACTTC. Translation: CASSFSSYEQYF.

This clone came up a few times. CDR3 in amino acids: CSVNDFRGEALYGYTF. DNA of the CDR3: TGCAGCGTCAATGACTTCAGGGGAGAGGCCCTCTATGGCTACACCTTC. The gene calls are TRBV29-1 and TRBJ1-2, with a weak D call TRBD1 (6 bases). This CDR3 has 16 amino acids. V lost 6 bases and J 4 bases, leaving 24 bases between the germline ends. Per the germline V gene, CDR1 is SQVTM and CDR2 is ANQGSEA.

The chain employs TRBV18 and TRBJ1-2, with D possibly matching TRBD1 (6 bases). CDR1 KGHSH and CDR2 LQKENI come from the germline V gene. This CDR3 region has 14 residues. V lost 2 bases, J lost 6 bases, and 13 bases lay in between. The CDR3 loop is CASSPGFNRDGYTF. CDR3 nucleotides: TGTGCCAGCTCACCAGGGTTTAACAGGGATGGCTACACCTTC.

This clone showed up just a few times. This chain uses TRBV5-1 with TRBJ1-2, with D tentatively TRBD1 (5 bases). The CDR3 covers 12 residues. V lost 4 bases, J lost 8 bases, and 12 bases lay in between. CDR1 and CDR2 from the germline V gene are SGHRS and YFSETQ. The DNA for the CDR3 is TGCGCCAGCAGCCGCACGCAGGGAGGCTACACCTTC. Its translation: CASSRTQGGYTF.

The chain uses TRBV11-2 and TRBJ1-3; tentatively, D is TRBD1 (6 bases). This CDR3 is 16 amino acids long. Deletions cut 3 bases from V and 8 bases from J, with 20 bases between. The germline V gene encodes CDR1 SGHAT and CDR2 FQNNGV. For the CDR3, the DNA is TGTGCCAGCAGCTTCCTCAGGGGCGCAAACAGGGACACCATATATTTT. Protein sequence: CASSFLRGANRDTIYF. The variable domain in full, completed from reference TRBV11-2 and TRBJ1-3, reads EAGVAQSPRYKIIEKRQSVAFWCNPISGHATLYWYQQILGQGPKLLIQFQNNGVVDDSQLPKDRFSAERLKGVDSTLKIQPAKLEDSAVYLCASSFLRGANRDTIYFGEGSWLTVV.

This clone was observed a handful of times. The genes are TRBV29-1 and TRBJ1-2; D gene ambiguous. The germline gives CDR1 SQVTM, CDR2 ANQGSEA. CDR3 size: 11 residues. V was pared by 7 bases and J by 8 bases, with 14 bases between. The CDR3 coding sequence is TGCAGCGCCACTCGGGGAACGGGCTACACCTTC. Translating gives CSATRGTGYTF.

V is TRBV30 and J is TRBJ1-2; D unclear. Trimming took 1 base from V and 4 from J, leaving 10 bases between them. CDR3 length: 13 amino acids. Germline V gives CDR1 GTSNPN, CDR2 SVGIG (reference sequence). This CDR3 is CAWSGGGFYGYTF. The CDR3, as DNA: TGTGCCTGGAGTGGGGGAGGCTTCTATGGCTACACCTTC.

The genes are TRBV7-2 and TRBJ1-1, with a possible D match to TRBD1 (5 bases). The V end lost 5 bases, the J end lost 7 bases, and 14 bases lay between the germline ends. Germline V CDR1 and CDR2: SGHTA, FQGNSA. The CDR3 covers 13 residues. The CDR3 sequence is CASSVVGGFEAFF. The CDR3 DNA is TGTGCCAGCAGCGTTGTTGGGGGATTTGAAGCTTTCTTT. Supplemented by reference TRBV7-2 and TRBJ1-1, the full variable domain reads GAGVSQSPSNKVTEKGKDVELRCDPISGHTALYWYRQSLGQGLEFLIYFQGNSAPDKSGLPSDRFSAERTGGSVSTLTIQRTQQEDSAVYLCASSVVGGFEAFFGQGTRLTVV.

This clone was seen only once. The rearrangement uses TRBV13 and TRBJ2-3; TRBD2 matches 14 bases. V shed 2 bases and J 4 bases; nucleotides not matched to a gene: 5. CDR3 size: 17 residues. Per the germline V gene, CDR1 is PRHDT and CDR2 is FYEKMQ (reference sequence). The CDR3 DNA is TGTGCCAGCAGCTTACGACTAGCGGGAGGGGTGGCAGATACGCAGTATTTT. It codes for CASSLRLAGGVADTQYF.

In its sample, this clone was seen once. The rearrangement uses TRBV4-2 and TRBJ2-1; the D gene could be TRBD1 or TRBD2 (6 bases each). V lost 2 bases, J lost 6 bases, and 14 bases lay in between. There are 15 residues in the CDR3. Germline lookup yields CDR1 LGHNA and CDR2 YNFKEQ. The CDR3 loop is CASSQLGGQVNEQFF. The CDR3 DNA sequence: TGTGCCAGCAGCCAACTGGGGGGCCAAGTCAATGAGCAGTTCTTC.

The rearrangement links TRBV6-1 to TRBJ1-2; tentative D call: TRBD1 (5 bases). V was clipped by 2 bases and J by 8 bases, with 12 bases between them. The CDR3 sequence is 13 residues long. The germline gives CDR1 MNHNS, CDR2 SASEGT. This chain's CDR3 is CASSERAGDGYTF. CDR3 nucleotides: TGTGCCAGCAGTGAAAGGGCGGGGGACGGCTACACCTTC.

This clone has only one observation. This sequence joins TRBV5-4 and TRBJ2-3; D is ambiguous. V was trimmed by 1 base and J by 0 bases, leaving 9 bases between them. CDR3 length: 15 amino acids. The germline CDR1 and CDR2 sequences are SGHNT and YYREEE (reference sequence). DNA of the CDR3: TGTGCCAGCAGCTTGCTCGGCACTAGCACAGATACGCAGTATTTT. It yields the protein CASSLLGTSTDTQYF.

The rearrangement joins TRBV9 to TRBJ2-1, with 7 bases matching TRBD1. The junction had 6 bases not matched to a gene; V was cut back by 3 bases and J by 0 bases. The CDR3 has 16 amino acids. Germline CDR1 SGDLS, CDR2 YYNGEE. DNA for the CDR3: TGTGCCAGCAGCGAGGGGGCGGCCCACTCCTACAATGAGCAGTTCTTC. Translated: CASSEGAAHSYNEQFF.

The CDR3, as DNA: TGTGCCTGGAGTGCAGACAGGGTTCCGGGTGCAAAACTGTTTTTT. It codes for CAWSADRVPGAKLFF. The V call is TRBV30, the J call TRBJ1-4, with 7 bases lining up with TRBD1. The CDR3 totals 15 residues. CDR1 is GTSNPN and CDR2 is SVGIG in the germline V gene (reference sequence). With V trimmed by 1 base and J by 10 bases, 12 bases remained unmatched. The full variable domain, rest sourced from reference TRBV30 and TRBJ1-4, is SQTIHQWPATLVQPVGSPLSLECTVEGTSNPNLYWYRQAAGRGLQLLFYSVGIGQISSEVPQNLSASRPQDRQFILSSKKLLLSDSGFYLCAWSADRVPGAKLFFGSGTQLSVL.

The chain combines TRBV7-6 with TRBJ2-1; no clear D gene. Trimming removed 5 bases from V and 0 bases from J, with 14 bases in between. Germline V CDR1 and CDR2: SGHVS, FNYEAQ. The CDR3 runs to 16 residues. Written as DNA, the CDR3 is TGTGCCAGCAGCCCCACGGACCTTAGCTCCTACAATGAGCAGTTCTTC. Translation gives CASSPTDLSSYNEQFF.

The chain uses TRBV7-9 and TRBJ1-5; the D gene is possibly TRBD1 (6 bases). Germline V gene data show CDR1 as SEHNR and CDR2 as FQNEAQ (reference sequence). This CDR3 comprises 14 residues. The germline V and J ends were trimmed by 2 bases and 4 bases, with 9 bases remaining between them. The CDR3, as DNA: TGTGCCAGCAGCTTAACAACAGGGAATCAGCCCCAGCATTTT. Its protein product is CASSLTTGNQPQHF. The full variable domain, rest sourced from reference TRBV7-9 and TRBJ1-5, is DTGVSQNPRHKITKRGQNVTFRCDPISEHNRLYWYRQTLGQGPEFLTYFQNEAQLEKSRLLSDRFSAERPKGSFSTLEIQRTEQGDSAMYLCASSLTTGNQPQHFGDGTRLSIL.

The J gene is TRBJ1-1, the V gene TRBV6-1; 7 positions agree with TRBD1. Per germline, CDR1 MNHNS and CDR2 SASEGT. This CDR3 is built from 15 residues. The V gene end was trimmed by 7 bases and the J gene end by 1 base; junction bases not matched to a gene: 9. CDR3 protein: CASKEGQAPNTEAFF. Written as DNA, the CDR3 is TGTGCCAGCAAAGAAGGACAGGCCCCGAACACTGAAGCTTTCTTT.

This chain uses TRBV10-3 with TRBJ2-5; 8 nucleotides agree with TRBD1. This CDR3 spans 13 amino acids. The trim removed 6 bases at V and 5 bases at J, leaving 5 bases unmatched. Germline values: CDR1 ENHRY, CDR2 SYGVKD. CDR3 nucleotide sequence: TGTGCCATCAGCTTGGACAGGGATGAGACCCAGTACTTC. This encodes CAISLDRDETQYF.

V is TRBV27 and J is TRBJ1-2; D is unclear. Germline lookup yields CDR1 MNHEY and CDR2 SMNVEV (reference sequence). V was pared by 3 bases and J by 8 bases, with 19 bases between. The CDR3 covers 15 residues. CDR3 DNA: TGTGCCAGCAGTTTTAGGGTAGGAGGCGCGTGGGGCTACACCTTC. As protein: CASSFRVGGAWGYTF.

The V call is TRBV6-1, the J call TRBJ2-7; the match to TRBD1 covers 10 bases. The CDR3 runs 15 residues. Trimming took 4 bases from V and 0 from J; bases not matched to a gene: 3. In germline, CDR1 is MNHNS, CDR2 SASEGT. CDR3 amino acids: CASSAGQGISYEQYF. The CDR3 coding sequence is TGTGCCAGCAGTGCGGGACAGGGGATCTCCTACGAGCAGTACTTC.

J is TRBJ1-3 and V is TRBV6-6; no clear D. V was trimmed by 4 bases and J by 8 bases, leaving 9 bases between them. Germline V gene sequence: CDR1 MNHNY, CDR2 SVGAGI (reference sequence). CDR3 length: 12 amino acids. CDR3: CASSSTGDTIYF. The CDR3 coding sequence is TGTGCCAGCAGTTCCACCGGAGACACCATATATTTT.